Each of the 26 T cell receptor beta chains below was sequenced from the same sample in a study of blood T cell repertoires in COVID-19 (TCRdb year 2020). The library was generated by the immunoSEQ multiplex PCR assay. Drawn from immuneACCESS, this table holds only the in-frame rearrangements with V and J called that TCRdb kept. Clones are partly lost; checked studies trace under half to an unresolved V gene and leave the rest unexplained. The sample yields more than 200,000 clones; approximately 86% were counted once. The ten largest make up over 5% of the sample. Specimen: peripheral blood. The receptor set was obtained from an older woman with COVID-19, enrolled during active disease.

The CDR3 region is CAWSLGLANGELFF. The CDR3 nucleotides are TGTGCCTGGAGCCTCGGACTAGCGAACGGGGAGCTGTTTTTT. The chain joins TRBV30 to TRBJ2-2; 9 nucleotides line up with TRBD2. From germline, CDR1 is GTSNPN and CDR2 SVGIG (reference sequence). CDR3 length: 14 residues. V lost 3 bases to trimming and J lost 7 bases; unmatched junction nucleotides: 6.

This chain joins TRBV2 and TRBJ2-2; maybe TRBD2 (6 bases). V gave up 6 bases and J gave up 6 bases, with 14 bases separating them. Germline loops: CDR1 SNHLY, CDR2 FYNNEI. CDR3 length: 14 residues. The CDR3 here is CASSGGASPGELFF. The CDR3 nucleotides are TGTGCCAGCAGCGGGGGAGCCTCTCCCGGGGAGCTGTTTTTT.

This chain uses TRBV20-1 with TRBJ2-1; 8 positions agree with TRBD2. This CDR3 contains 18 residues. J was trimmed by 0 bases and V by 3 bases; bases with no gene match: 13. From germline, CDR1 is DFQATT and CDR2 SNEGSKA (reference sequence). CDR3 amino acids: CSASITSGAGASYNEQFF. The CDR3 DNA is TGCAGTGCTAGTATCACTAGCGGAGCGGGGGCCTCCTACAATGAGCAGTTCTTC.

The gene calls are TRBV24-1 and TRBJ1-1, with unresolved D. Germline V CDR1 and CDR2: KGHDR, SFDVKD. V lost 3 bases, J lost 11 bases, and 18 bases lay in between. This CDR3 has 14 residues. CDR3 in DNA: TGTGCCACCAGTGATCGGAGTAAGGAGGTTGGGGCTTTCTTT. Amino acid sequence: CATSDRSKEVGAFF.

This rearrangement joins TRBV4-1 to TRBJ2-1; 10 bases fit TRBD1. With V trimmed by 3 bases and J by 7 bases, 12 bases remained unmatched. The V gene's germline CDR1 is MGHRA and CDR2 YSYEKL. This CDR3 has 17 amino acids. CDR3 region: CASSQRVGTGDRNEQFF. The CDR3 DNA reads as TGCGCCAGCAGCCAGAGGGTGGGGACAGGGGATCGAAATGAGCAGTTCTTC.

This clone has only one observation. The V call is TRBV5-1, the J call TRBJ2-7; TRBD2 aligns across 10 bases. The CDR3 spans 20 residues. Trimming cost V 0 bases and J 4 bases; bases outside gene matches: 19. The germline V gene encodes CDR1 SGHRS and CDR2 YFSETQ. CDR3 amino acids: CASSLAGASGSIRAGYEQYF. The CDR3 nucleotides are TGCGCCAGCAGCTTGGCCGGGGCTAGCGGGAGTATTCGGGCGGGTTACGAGCAGTACTTC.

This rearrangement joins TRBV11-3 to TRBJ1-1, with 7 bases fitting TRBD1. The germline CDR1 and CDR2 sequences are SGHNT and YENEEA. V lost 5 bases to trimming and J lost 6 bases; unmatched junction nucleotides: 3. The CDR3 covers 12 residues. The CDR3 reads CASSDGTAEAFF. The CDR3 coding sequence is TGTGCCAGCAGCGATGGGACAGCTGAAGCTTTCTTT.

The chain recombines TRBV27 with TRBJ2-1, with 7 bases fitting TRBD1. The germline CDR1 and CDR2 sequences are MNHEY and SMNVEV (reference sequence). The CDR3 has 14 residues. V lost 2 bases, J lost 8 bases, and 6 bases stayed unmatched. In DNA, the CDR3 is TGTGCCAGCAGTTTAGGGAACAGGGGATATGAGCAGTTCTTC. This sequence encodes CASSLGNRGYEQFF.

The V call is TRBV30, the J call TRBJ2-2, with 7 bases aligning to TRBD1. Trimming cost V 2 bases and J 5 bases; bases outside gene matches: 8. Germline values: CDR1 GTSNPN, CDR2 SVGIG (reference sequence). This CDR3 comprises 15 residues. In DNA, the CDR3 is TGTGCCTGGAGTCCGGGACAGAAGTGGACCGGGGAGCTGTTTTTT. This translates into CAWSPGQKWTGELFF.

This chain links TRBV2 with TRBJ1-2; 9 bases are a match to TRBD1. There are 15 residues in the CDR3. The germline CDR1 and CDR2 sequences are SNHLY and FYNNEI. Trimming at V came to 4 bases and at J to 4 bases, leaving 7 bases not matched to a gene. The CDR3 protein is CASSARTGAFYGYTF. CDR3 DNA sequence: TGTGCCAGCAGTGCAAGGACAGGGGCGTTCTATGGCTACACCTTC. Complete variable domain (other parts from reference TRBV2 and TRBJ1-2): EPEVTQTPSHQVTQMGQEVILRCVPISNHLYFYWYRQILGQKVEFLVSFYNNEISEKSEIFDDQFSVERPDGSNFTLKIRSTKLEDSAMYFCASSARTGAFYGYTFGSGTRLTVV.

V is TRBV6-2 or TRBV6-3 and J is TRBJ2-2; a weak D match, TRBD1 (5 bases). The CDR3 length is 14 residues. Germline V gene sequence: CDR1 MNHEY, CDR2 SVGEGT. V dropped 2 bases and J dropped 2 bases, with 6 bases sitting between them. The CDR3 here is CASSYDSNTGELFF. The CDR3, as DNA: TGTGCCAGCAGTTACGACAGCAACACCGGGGAGCTGTTTTTT.

The chain is built from TRBV5-1 and TRBJ2-3; 8 positions agree with TRBD1. The V and J ends lost 4 bases and 5 bases, in that order; junction bases with no gene match: 12. Germline loops: CDR1 SGHRS, CDR2 YFSETQ. The CDR3 length is 16 residues. CDR3 amino acids: CASSPGGQGVLDTQYF. CDR3 bases: TGCGCCAGCAGCCCTGGCGGACAGGGTGTATTAGATACGCAGTATTTT.

V gene TRBV9 combines with J gene TRBJ1-1; 8 positions match TRBD1. CDR1 is SGDLS, CDR2 YYNGEE, per germline. Trimming took 0 bases from V and 6 from J; bases not matched to a gene: 4. CDR3 size: 14 residues. The CDR3 DNA is TGTGCCAGCAGCGTAGGACAGGGGCGATCTGAAGCTTTCTTT. This gives the protein CASSVGQGRSEAFF.

This chain joins TRBV20-1 and TRBJ1-1, with 7 bases that match TRBD1. Germline CDR1 reads DFQATT; CDR2 reads SNEGSKA (reference sequence). This CDR3 is built from 11 residues. The ends lost 5 bases at V and 4 bases at J; junction bases unmatched: 1. The CDR3 here is CSARDSTEAFF. CDR3 in DNA: TGCAGTGCTCGGGACAGCACTGAAGCTTTCTTT.

The V gene is TRBV6-2 or TRBV6-3, the J gene TRBJ2-1, with TRBD1 matching 8 bases. CDR3 size: 17 residues. CDR1 and CDR2 (germline): MNHEY, SVGEGT. The trim removed 2 bases at V and 0 bases at J, leaving 6 bases unmatched. CDR3 sequence reads: CASSYQGAPSSYNEQFF. As DNA, the CDR3 is TGTGCCAGCAGTTACCAGGGGGCTCCAAGCTCCTACAATGAGCAGTTCTTC.

This clone was seen just once. The chain uses TRBV11-2 and TRBJ2-5; TRBD1 agrees at 7 bases. The CDR3 is 13 residues long. Germline values: CDR1 SGHAT, CDR2 FQNNGV. Trimming at V came to 4 bases and at J to 5 bases, leaving 4 bases not matched to a gene. The CDR3 bases are TGTGCCAGCAGCTCGACAGGGTTGGAGACCCAGTACTTC. Its translation: CASSSTGLETQYF.

The chain uses TRBV12-3 or TRBV12-4 and TRBJ2-7, with TRBD1 matching 9 bases. Trimming at V came to 6 bases and at J to 5 bases, leaving 5 bases not matched to a gene. The CDR3 has 13 amino acids. CDR3 residues: CASRWTGDHEQYF. CDR3 nucleotide sequence: TGTGCCAGCAGGTGGACAGGGGACCACGAGCAGTACTTC.

The chain has TRBV27 and TRBJ2-7; tentative D call: TRBD1 (7 bases). CDR3 length: 14 residues. CDR1 and CDR2 from the germline V gene are MNHEY and SMNVEV (reference sequence). Trimming left V 5 bases short and J 3 bases short, with 14 bases between. This CDR3 reads CASSPRQGGYEQYF. The CDR3 region has the DNA TGTGCCAGCAGTCCCCGACAGGGAGGCTACGAGCAGTACTTC.

The V call is TRBV5-1, the J call TRBJ2-7; 7 bases are shared with TRBD1. CDR3 length: 15 amino acids. The trim removed 2 bases at V and 4 bases at J, leaving 9 bases unmatched. Germline V gene lookup returns CDR1 SGHRS and CDR2 YFSETQ. As DNA, the CDR3 is TGCGCCAGCAGCTTCTTGGGACAGTACTCATACGAGCAGTACTTC. Encoded protein: CASSFLGQYSYEQYF. The variable domain in full, completed from reference TRBV5-1 and TRBJ2-7, reads KAGVTQTPRYLIKTRGQQVTLSCSPISGHRSVSWYQQTPGQGLQFLFEYFSETQRNKGNFPGRFSGRQFSNSRSEMNVSTLELGDSALYLCASSFLGQYSYEQYFGPGTRLTVT.

This sequence joins TRBV20-1 and TRBJ1-2, with D unclear. Between the trimmed V and J ends, which lost 3 bases and 3 bases, there was a span of 8 bases. CDR3 size: 12 residues. CDR1 is DFQATT and CDR2 is SNEGSKA in the germline V gene (reference sequence). The CDR3 reads CSASRQDYGYTF. The DNA of the CDR3 is TGCAGTGCTAGTAGACAAGACTATGGCTACACCTTC.

V usage is TRBV6-1 and J usage is TRBJ1-5; 7 bases line up with TRBD1. V was pared by 0 bases and J by 4 bases, with 15 bases of the junction left unmatched. The CDR3 length is 19 residues. Germline assignment: CDR1 MNHNS and CDR2 SASEGT. This CDR3 is CASSEAIQGRYMPNQPQHF. CDR3 bases: TGTGCCAGCAGTGAAGCGATACAGGGGCGCTACATGCCGAATCAGCCCCAGCATTTT.

The J gene is TRBJ2-1, the V gene TRBV7-9; 11 bases map to TRBD2. V lost 5 bases, J lost 0 bases, and 6 bases stayed unmatched. The CDR3 has 17 residues. CDR1 and CDR2 from the germline V gene are SEHNR and FQNEAQ (reference sequence). The DNA for the CDR3 is TGTGCCAGCAGCCTCCTAGCGGGAGGACCCTCCTACAATGAGCAGTTCTTC. Protein: CASSLLAGGPSYNEQFF.

The chain employs TRBV7-9 and TRBJ1-2; maybe TRBD1 (5 bases). This CDR3 contains 13 residues. Between the trimmed V and J ends, which lost 6 bases and 4 bases, there was a span of 12 bases. Germline loops: CDR1 SEHNR, CDR2 FQNEAQ (reference sequence). CDR3 in DNA: TGTGCCAGCAGACCGGGGGTTACCTATGGCTACACCTTC. Translation: CASRPGVTYGYTF.

This chain connects TRBV5-5 to TRBJ2-3, with 13 bases that match TRBD2. The J segment lost 8 bases and the V segment lost 3 bases, leaving 6 bases of the junction unmatched. This CDR3 comprises 15 residues. Germline CDR1 reads SGHKS; CDR2 reads YYEKEE (reference sequence). The CDR3 coding sequence is TGTGCCAGCAGCTCCAAACTAGCGGGAGGGGTTACGCAGTATTTT. It codes for CASSSKLAGGVTQYF.

The count of this clone is one. The chain carries TRBV3-1 (or the pseudogene TRBV3-2) and TRBJ1-6; maybe TRBD1 (6 bases). The V gene's germline CDR1 is LGHDT and CDR2 YNNKEL (reference sequence). The CDR3 extends over 15 amino acids. V dropped 1 base and J dropped 10 bases, with 14 bases sitting between them. The CDR3 here is CASSQVLQGRSPLHF. In nucleotides, the CDR3 is TGTGCCAGCAGCCAAGTTCTACAGGGTAGATCACCCCTCCACTTT.

The V gene is TRBV10-3, the J gene TRBJ1-2, with D maybe TRBD1 (5 bases). V lost 0 bases to trimming and J lost 2 bases, with 10 bases between them. This CDR3 spans 15 amino acids. The V gene's germline CDR1 is ENHRY and CDR2 SYGVKD. The CDR3 region has the DNA TGTGCCATCAGTGAGTCGGCGGGGGAGAACTATGGCTACACCTTC. Translating gives CAISESAGENYGYTF.